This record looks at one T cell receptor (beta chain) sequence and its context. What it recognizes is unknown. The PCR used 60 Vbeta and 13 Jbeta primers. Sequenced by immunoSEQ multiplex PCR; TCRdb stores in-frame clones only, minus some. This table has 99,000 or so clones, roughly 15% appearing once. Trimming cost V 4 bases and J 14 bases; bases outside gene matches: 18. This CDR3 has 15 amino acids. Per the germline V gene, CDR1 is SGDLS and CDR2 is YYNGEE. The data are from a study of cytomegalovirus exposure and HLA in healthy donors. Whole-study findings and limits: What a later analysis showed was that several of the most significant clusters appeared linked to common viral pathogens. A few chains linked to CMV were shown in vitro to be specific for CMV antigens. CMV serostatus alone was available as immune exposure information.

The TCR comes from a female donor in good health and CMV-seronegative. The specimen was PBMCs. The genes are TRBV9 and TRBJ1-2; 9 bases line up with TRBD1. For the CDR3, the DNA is TGTGCCAGCAGCTCCCTCCCATTCGACAGGGGGGTGTGTACCTTC. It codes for CASSSLPFDRGVCTF.